These 31 T cell receptor beta chains share one sample of origin, sequenced in a study of shared clonotypes between healthy human individuals. Measured with immunoSEQ multiplex PCR; TCRdb has only the in-frame clones, and not every one. The table includes about 820,000 clones, 80% to 95% detected once. CD45RO-negative, CCR7-positively selected cells formed the naive CD8 fraction, excluding terminally differentiated effector memory CD45RA+ cells. The sample taken for sequencing was naive CD8+ T cells sorted from blood. The source is a man in his thirties or forties in good health.

The chain links TRBV6-6 to TRBJ2-2, with D unclear. Germline CDR1 reads MNHNY; CDR2 reads SVGAGI (reference sequence). This CDR3 region has 13 residues. Deletions cut 8 bases from V and 5 bases from J, with 12 bases between. CDR3 nucleotides: TGTGCCAGCGAACCGGCCGGGACCGGGGAGCTGTTTTTT. Residues: CASEPAGTGELFF.

The chain recombines TRBV7-9 with TRBJ2-1, with 12 nucleotides matching TRBD2. V was clipped by 4 bases and J by 1 base; unmatched bases: 8. Germline CDR1 and CDR2: SEHNR and FQNEAQ (reference sequence). CDR3 length: 18 amino acids. CDR3 sequence (DNA): TGTGCCAGCAGCTCACCAACGACTAGCGGGAGTTCCTACAATGAGCAGTTCTTC. Protein sequence: CASSSPTTSGSSYNEQFF.

This clone has only a few counts. This may stem from a read error, because a much larger clone lies one nucleotide away. The same CDR3 can be traced to other DNA sequences in this sample. V usage is TRBV27 and J usage is TRBJ2-2; no firm D call. CDR1 and CDR2 (germline): MNHEY, SMNVEV (reference sequence). There are 12 residues in the CDR3. Trimming pared 3 bases from V and 1 base from J, leaving 0 bases between. The CDR3 DNA is TGTGCCAGCAGTTTGAACACCGGGGAGCTGTTTTTT. Translating gives CASSLNTGELFF.

The chain couples TRBV19 to TRBJ1-5; D may be TRBD1 (5 bases). CDR1 and CDR2 from the germline V gene are LNHDA and SQIVND (reference sequence). The CDR3 consists of 16 residues. V was clipped by 4 bases and J by 4 bases, with 17 bases between them. DNA of the CDR3: TGTGCCAGTAGTAAGGGGTCAATGGGCCCTAATCAGCCCCAGCATTTT. It specifies CASSKGSMGPNQPQHF.

J is TRBJ2-6 and V is TRBV5-1; unclear D gene. Germline V gene lookup returns CDR1 SGHRS and CDR2 YFSETQ. The V end lost 0 bases, the J end lost 1 base, and 11 bases lay between the germline ends. The CDR3 covers 17 residues. This CDR3 reads CASSLDRPGSGANVLTF. The CDR3 DNA follows: TGCGCCAGCAGCTTGGACAGACCCGGTTCTGGGGCCAACGTCCTGACTTTC.

The J gene is TRBJ2-7, the V gene TRBV28; 7 bases map to TRBD1. CDR3 size: 17 residues. CDR1 and CDR2 (germline): MDHEN, SYDVKM. The ends lost 4 bases at V and 0 bases at J; junction bases unmatched: 12. The CDR3 loop reads CASSSHKDRPYSYEQYF. The CDR3, as DNA: TGTGCCAGCAGTTCCCACAAGGACAGGCCGTACTCCTACGAGCAGTACTTC.

A word on this clone: The same CDR3 arises from other DNA sequences in this sample as well. This chain links TRBV6-5 with TRBJ1-1; D gene ambiguous. The CDR3 has 12 amino acids. Germline V gene lookup returns CDR1 MNHEY and CDR2 SVGAGI. V was pared by 2 bases and J by 4 bases, with 5 bases between. CDR3 coding DNA: TGTGCCAGCAGTTACGGGAGCACTGAAGCTTTCTTT. Its protein is CASSYGSTEAFF.

V usage is TRBV28 and J usage is TRBJ2-7; TRBD1 is a possible D gene (6 bases). Trimming took off 7 bases at V and 3 bases at J, with 10 bases between the two ends. Germline CDR1 MDHEN, CDR2 SYDVKM. The CDR3 consists of 12 residues. The CDR3 loop is CASKDRSYEQYF. The CDR3, as DNA: TGTGCCAGCAAAGACAGGAGCTACGAGCAGTACTTC.

The chain combines TRBV7-9 with TRBJ1-3; no reliable D call. The germline V gene has CDR1 SEHNR and CDR2 FQNEAQ (reference sequence). The CDR3 contains 14 residues. V gave up 5 bases and J gave up 0 bases, with 8 bases separating them. DNA of the CDR3: TGTGCCAGCAGCCAAGACATCTCTGGAAACACCATATATTTT. This gives the protein CASSQDISGNTIYF.

V is TRBV7-9 and J is TRBJ2-4; D remains unclear. CDR1 and CDR2 from the germline V gene are SEHNR and FQNEAQ (reference sequence). The germline V and J ends were trimmed by 0 bases and 6 bases, with 9 bases remaining between them. The CDR3 has 14 residues. In nucleotides, the CDR3 is TGTGCCAGCAGCTTAGCCGGCAACTTAAACATTCAGTACTTC. Amino acids: CASSLAGNLNIQYF.

The table lists this clone with a count of one. The V and J genes are TRBV2 and TRBJ2-2; a possible D gene is TRBD1 (6 bases). Germline CDR1 reads SNHLY; CDR2 reads FYNNEI. The CDR3 covers 13 residues. Trimming left V 8 bases short and J 6 bases short, with 13 bases between. DNA for the CDR3: TGTGCCAGCCGGCGGACAGTGGCCGGGGAGCTGTTTTTT. Translated, it gives CASRRTVAGELFF.

The genes are TRBV13 and TRBJ2-1; D perhaps matches TRBD2 (5 bases). Between the trimmed V and J ends, which lost 2 bases and 8 bases, there was a span of 10 bases. The CDR3 is made up of 13 amino acids. Germline-derived CDR1 and CDR2 are PRHDT and FYEKMQ (reference sequence). DNA for the CDR3: TGTGCCAGCAGCTTAAGGCTAGCCTATGAGCAGTTCTTC. Protein product: CASSLRLAYEQFF. Full variable domain (outside the CDR3, taken from reference TRBV13 and TRBJ2-1): AAGVIQSPRHLIKEKRETATLKCYPIPRHDTVYWYQQGPGQDPQFLISFYEKMQSDKGSIPDRFSAQQFSDYHSELNMSSLELGDSALYFCASSLRLAYEQFFGPGTRLTVL.

The chain couples TRBV27 to TRBJ1-1, with TRBD1 identical over 8 bases. The germline CDR1 and CDR2 sequences are MNHEY and SMNVEV (reference sequence). After removal of 8 bases from V and 1 base from J, the junction contained 3 bases not matched to a gene. The CDR3 covers 13 residues. The CDR3: CASHRGANTEAFF. CDR3 in DNA: TGTGCCAGCCACAGGGGGGCGAACACTGAAGCTTTCTTT.

The V gene is TRBV7-2, the J gene TRBJ2-4; D assignment may be TRBD1 or TRBD2 (6 bases each). Germline CDR1 is SGHTA and CDR2 is FQGNSA. This CDR3 spans 12 amino acids. With 6 bases removed from V and 7 bases from J, the gap between germline ends came to 10 bases. The CDR3 DNA reads TGTGCCAGCAGGAGGGGGGCGAACATTCAGTACTTC. It codes for CASRRGANIQYF.

The chain has TRBV28 and TRBJ2-7, with 10 bases identical to TRBD1. The germline CDR1 and CDR2 sequences are MDHEN and SYDVKM. With V trimmed by 4 bases and J by 0 bases, 6 bases remained unmatched. The CDR3 loop spans 16 amino acids. CDR3 protein: CASSSRGTGDSYEQYF. The CDR3 nucleotides read TGTGCCAGCAGTTCCCGTGGGACAGGGGACTCCTACGAGCAGTACTTC.

The rearrangement joins TRBV7-6 to TRBJ1-4, with D perhaps TRBD1 (5 bases). The CDR3 has 15 amino acids. Between the trimmed V and J ends, which lost 4 bases and 8 bases, there was a span of 17 bases. Germline values: CDR1 SGHVS, CDR2 FNYEAQ. CDR3 sequence (DNA): TGTGCCAGCAGCTCCAGCCGGGGCCTGAGGGAAAAACTGTTTTTT. Encoded protein: CASSSSRGLREKLFF.

This clone has only one observation. The gene calls are TRBV6-1 and TRBJ1-5; perhaps TRBD1 as D (5 bases). The V end lost 2 bases, the J end lost 3 bases, and 11 bases lay between the germline ends. Germline values: CDR1 MNHNS, CDR2 SASEGT. CDR3 length: 15 residues. The CDR3 DNA reads TGTGCCAGCAGTGAATCGTGGGGGTACAATCAGCCCCAGCATTTT. Protein sequence: CASSESWGYNQPQHF.

The chain joins TRBV29-1 to TRBJ2-1; 7 bases agree with TRBD2. The germline V gene encodes CDR1 SQVTM and CDR2 ANQGSEA. V was clipped by 4 bases and J by 5 bases; unmatched bases: 5. The CDR3 is made up of 13 amino acids. CDR3 bases: TGCAGCGTTGTCTGGCTAGCGGACAATGAGCAGTTCTTC. Translation gives CSVVWLADNEQFF.

The chain joins TRBV28 to TRBJ2-5; 8 nucleotides agree with TRBD1. This CDR3 region has 13 residues. CDR1 and CDR2 from the germline V gene are MDHEN and SYDVKM. V lost 5 bases and J lost 3; bases outside the gene matches: 2. CDR3 nucleotides: TGTGCCAGCAGTCCGACAGGGGAAGAGACCCAGTACTTC. Protein: CASSPTGEETQYF. Together with reference TRBV28 and TRBJ2-5, the CDR3 gives the full variable domain: DVKVTQSSRYLVKRTGEKVFLECVQDMDHENMFWYRQDPGLGLRLIYFSYDVKMKEKGDIPEGYSVSREKKERFSLILESASTNQTSMYLCASSPTGEETQYFGPGTRLLVL.

The chain uses TRBV5-1 and TRBJ2-5; TRBD2 matches at 10 bases. V shed 2 bases, J shed 2 bases, and the junction held 18 bases outside the gene matches. This CDR3 spans 20 amino acids. Germline values: CDR1 SGHRS, CDR2 YFSETQ. In DNA form, the CDR3 reads TGCGCCAGCAGCTTAAGGACAGGCACCGGACTAGCGGCTGTACAAGAGACCCAGTACTTC. This codes for CASSLRTGTGLAAVQETQYF.

The gene calls are TRBV7-9 and TRBJ2-1; the D gene could be TRBD1 or TRBD2 (5 bases each). Trimming removed 6 bases at V and 1 base at J, with 10 bases between. Germline CDR1 is SEHNR and CDR2 is FQNEAQ (reference sequence). CDR3 length: 14 amino acids. The CDR3: CASRPEGSYNEQFF. The CDR3 DNA follows: TGTGCCAGCAGGCCAGAGGGGTCCTACAATGAGCAGTTCTTC.

This clone was recorded once. CDR3: CASSWMGETQYF. CDR3 in DNA: TGTGCCAGCAGCTGGATGGGGGAGACCCAGTACTTC. The V and J genes are TRBV11-2 and TRBJ2-5, with unresolved D. CDR3 length: 12 amino acids. The ends were cut back, 4 bases at V and 5 bases at J, with 8 bases in the middle. Per the germline V gene, CDR1 is SGHAT and CDR2 is FQNNGV.

The V and J genes are TRBV6-1 and TRBJ2-1; 12 bases match TRBD2. The germline CDR1 and CDR2 sequences are MNHNS and SASEGT. The trim removed 4 bases at V and 8 bases at J, leaving 9 bases unmatched. CDR3 length: 16 amino acids. CDR3 bases: TGTGCCAGCAGTGGGTGGGGTCTAGCGGGAGGGTATGAGCAGTTCTTC. Protein sequence: CASSGWGLAGGYEQFF.

V and J are TRBV11-3 and TRBJ2-5, with 8 bases lining up with TRBD1. The CDR3 covers 14 residues. V lost 5 bases, J lost 2 bases, and 4 bases stayed unmatched. Germline CDR1 and CDR2: SGHNT and YENEEA. The chain's CDR3 is CASSAGTGQETQYF. Written as DNA, the CDR3 is TGTGCCAGCAGCGCCGGGACAGGACAAGAGACCCAGTACTTC.

The CDR3 DNA reads as TGCGCCAGCAGCCCGAATGGTGCAGGGGCCTCCTACGAGCAGTACTTC. Residues: CASSPNGAGASYEQYF. The V call is TRBV4-3, the J call TRBJ2-7, with D possibly matching TRBD1 (6 bases). Per the germline V gene, CDR1 is LGHNA and CDR2 is YSLEER. V lost 4 bases and J lost 0, with 16 bases in between. This CDR3 contains 16 residues.

This rearrangement joins TRBV6-1 to TRBJ1-1; D call uncertain. CDR1 is MNHNS, CDR2 SASEGT, per germline. Trimming cost V 8 bases and J 4 bases, with 8 bases left between them. This CDR3 has 11 residues. CDR3 in amino acids: CASSVGTEAFF. Here the CDR3 DNA reads TGTGCCAGCTCCGTAGGCACTGAAGCTTTCTTT.

The rearrangement joins TRBV29-1 to TRBJ2-7; the match to TRBD1 covers 9 bases. The J segment lost 2 bases and the V segment lost 7 bases, leaving 9 bases of the junction unmatched. The CDR3 is made up of 14 amino acids. Germline CDR1 and CDR2: SQVTM and ANQGSEA. CDR3 nucleotides: TGCAGCGCCAGTCGGGACAGGGTACCCTACGAGCAGTACTTC. It translates to CSASRDRVPYEQYF.

This chain connects TRBV5-1 to TRBJ2-2, with 10 bases matching TRBD2. The germline V gene has CDR1 SGHRS and CDR2 YFSETQ. The ends lost 0 bases at V and 2 bases at J; junction bases unmatched: 1. The CDR3 length is 16 residues. CDR3 nucleotides: TGCGCCAGCAGCTTGGGGACTAGCGGAAACACCGGGGAGCTGTTTTTT. Amino acids: CASSLGTSGNTGELFF.

The chain has TRBV7-6 and TRBJ2-1, with 7 bases that match TRBD2. This CDR3 is built from 16 residues. Germline V lookup: CDR1 SGHVS, CDR2 FNYEAQ. After removal of 5 bases from V and 5 bases from J, the junction contained 12 bases not matched to a gene. CDR3 coding DNA: TGTGCCAGCAGCCCAAACAGGAGGGGAGGGGACAATGAGCAGTTCTTC. The encoded protein is CASSPNRRGGDNEQFF.

V gene TRBV5-4 combines with J gene TRBJ2-1, with D possibly TRBD2 on 6 matching bases. Trimming removed 2 bases at V and 2 bases at J, with 11 bases between. The germline gives CDR1 SGHNT, CDR2 YYREEE (reference sequence). This CDR3 region has 15 residues. The CDR3, as DNA: TGTGCCAGCAGCTTCGGGGAGGTACCCTACAATGAGCAGTTCTTC. Translated, it gives CASSFGEVPYNEQFF.

The rearrangement links TRBV6-1 to TRBJ2-7, with D possibly called TRBD1 or TRBD2 (5 bases each). Looked up from germline, CDR1 is MNHNS and CDR2 is SASEGT. V was clipped by 5 bases and J by 2 bases, with 13 bases between them. CDR3 length: 14 residues. The CDR3 DNA reads as TGTGCCAGCAGTACCTCAGGGACCCCCTACGAGCAGTACTTC. Residues: CASSTSGTPYEQYF.